Listed below are T cell receptor beta chains from one sample, sequenced in a study of cytomegalovirus exposure and HLA in healthy donors. The data were produced by immunoSEQ multiplex PCR, yet TCRdb's version contains in-frame clones alone and is incomplete. Listed are around 75,000 clones; approximately 5.4% falls within the top ten. The sample consisted of PBMCs. The origin of the receptors is a man between 35 and 55 years old in good health and CMV-seronegative. The CDR3 runs from the conserved cysteine through the conserved F or W. D genes are given only for firm matches.

j_gene: TRBJ2-3
v_gene: TRBV5-4
d_gene: -
CDR3aa: CASSLVSSTDTQYF
CDR3nt: TGTGCCAGCAGCTTGGTATCTAGCACAGATACGCAGTATTTT

j_gene: TRBJ1-2
v_gene: TRBV5-5
d_gene: TRBD1
CDR3aa: CASSLDRGLGGYTF
CDR3nt: TGTGCCAGCAGCTTGGACAGGGGCCTGGGGGGCTACACCTTC

j_gene: TRBJ1-3
v_gene: TRBV5-1
d_gene: TRBD1
CDR3aa: CASSQDRGTNTIYF
CDR3nt: TGCGCCAGCAGTCAAGACAGGGGGACAAACACCATATATTTT

j_gene: TRBJ2-2
v_gene: TRBV20-1
d_gene: -
CDR3aa: CSATPGWELFF
CDR3nt: TGCAGTGCTACACCAGGGTGGGAGCTGTTTTTT

j_gene: TRBJ1-4
v_gene: TRBV7-9
d_gene: TRBD1
CDR3aa: CASSLGQGHEKLFF
CDR3nt: TGTGCCAGCAGCCTGGGACAGGGACATGAAAAACTGTTTTTT

j_gene: TRBJ2-7
v_gene: TRBV6-5
d_gene: -
CDR3aa: CASSRSLGGQFEQYF
CDR3nt: TGTGCCAGCAGTCGCTCTTTAGGCGGCCAGTTCGAGCAGTACTTC

j_gene: TRBJ2-7
v_gene: TRBV11-2
d_gene: TRBD1
CDR3aa: CASTRTGQGAYEQYF
CDR3nt: TGTGCCAGCACCCGGACGGGACAGGGGGCCTACGAGCAGTACTTC

j_gene: TRBJ1-2
v_gene: TRBV6-5
d_gene: TRBD1
CDR3aa: CASSYVQGAGGYTF
CDR3nt: TGTGCCAGCAGTTACGTACAGGGGGCGGGTGGCTACACCTTC

j_gene: TRBJ1-1
v_gene: TRBV6-5
d_gene: -
CDR3aa: CASSPGGNTEAFF
CDR3nt: TGTGCCAGCAGTCCCGGGGGGAACACTGAAGCTTTCTTT

j_gene: TRBJ2-2
v_gene: TRBV5-6
d_gene: -
CDR3aa: CASSFTGDNTGELFF
CDR3nt: TGTGCCAGCAGCTTCACGGGGGATAACACCGGGGAGCTGTTTTTT

j_gene: TRBJ2-5
v_gene: TRBV7-9
d_gene: -
CDR3aa: CASSLSMGGETQYF
CDR3nt: TGTGCCAGCAGCTTATCTATGGGGGGAGAGACCCAGTACTTC

j_gene: TRBJ2-7
v_gene: TRBV4-3
d_gene: TRBD2
CDR3aa: CASSQVPLAGYEQYF
CDR3nt: TGCGCCAGCAGCCAAGTCCCCCTAGCGGGTTACGAGCAGTACTTC

j_gene: TRBJ2-7
v_gene: TRBV7-9
d_gene: TRBD1
CDR3aa: CASSSGTGTGSYEQYF
CDR3nt: TGTGCCAGCAGCTCTGGGACAGGAACCGGATCCTACGAGCAGTACTTC

j_gene: TRBJ2-7
v_gene: TRBV28
d_gene: -
CDR3aa: CASLSDYEQYF
CDR3nt: TGTGCCAGCCTTAGCGACTACGAGCAGTACTTC

j_gene: TRBJ2-5
v_gene: TRBV30
d_gene: TRBD2
CDR3aa: CAWRGGSLETQYF
CDR3nt: TGTGCCTGGAGGGGGGGGTCGCTAGAGACCCAGTACTTC

j_gene: TRBJ2-7
v_gene: TRBV18
d_gene: -
CDR3aa: CASSPKSGARNEQYF
CDR3nt: TGTGCCAGCTCACCAAAGTCAGGGGCGCGGAACGAGCAGTACTTC

j_gene: TRBJ1-1
v_gene: TRBV6-1
d_gene: -
CDR3aa: CASSDYWPKNTEAFF
CDR3nt: TGTGCCAGCAGTGATTATTGGCCGAAGAACACTGAAGCTTTCTTT

j_gene: TRBJ1-2
v_gene: TRBV28
d_gene: TRBD1
CDR3aa: CASSLTGGGSYGYTF
CDR3nt: TGTGCCAGCAGTCTTACAGGGGGAGGGAGCTATGGCTACACCTTC

j_gene: TRBJ2-3
v_gene: TRBV7-9
d_gene: TRBD2
CDR3aa: CASSLFRGGASTDTQYF
CDR3nt: TGTGCCAGCAGCTTATTTCGCGGGGGTGCTAGCACAGATACGCAGTATTTT

j_gene: TRBJ2-1
v_gene: TRBV27
d_gene: TRBD2
CDR3aa: CASSHLKREGLKNEQFF
CDR3nt: TGTGCCAGCAGTCACCTTAAGCGGGAGGGCCTAAAAAATGAGCAGTTCTTC

j_gene: TRBJ1-2
v_gene: TRBV18
d_gene: TRBD1
CDR3aa: CASSLRDRGALGYGYTF
CDR3nt: TGTGCCAGCTCACTCCGGGACAGGGGAGCACTCGGCTATGGCTACACCTTC

j_gene: TRBJ2-2
v_gene: TRBV6-1
d_gene: TRBD2
CDR3aa: CASCLSGGGTGELFF
CDR3nt: TGTGCCAGCTGCCTTAGCGGGGGCGGGACCGGGGAGCTGTTTTTT

j_gene: TRBJ2-2
v_gene: TRBV7-9
d_gene: -
CDR3aa: CASSLGGVNTGELFF
CDR3nt: TGTGCCAGCAGCTTGGGCGGGGTGAACACCGGGGAGCTGTTTTTT

j_gene: TRBJ2-3
v_gene: TRBV30
d_gene: TRBD1
CDR3aa: CAWGRDRGAADTQYF
CDR3nt: TGTGCCTGGGGAAGAGACAGGGGGGCCGCAGATACGCAGTATTTT

j_gene: TRBJ2-3
v_gene: TRBV7-2
d_gene: -
CDR3aa: CASSLGGQLRRTDTQYF
CDR3nt: TGTGCCAGCAGCTTAGGCGGACAGCTCCGAAGGACAGATACGCAGTATTTT

j_gene: TRBJ2-3
v_gene: TRBV11-2
d_gene: TRBD1
CDR3aa: CASRRGTGQTDTQYF
CDR3nt: TGTGCCAGCAGAAGGGGGACAGGGCAGACAGATACGCAGTATTTT

j_gene: TRBJ2-7
v_gene: TRBV19
d_gene: TRBD2
CDR3aa: CASSRTSGRSNEQYF
CDR3nt: TGTGCCAGTAGCAGAACTAGCGGGAGGTCCAACGAGCAGTACTTC

j_gene: TRBJ2-7
v_gene: TRBV11-2
d_gene: -
CDR3aa: CASSFTLGGPRYEQYF
CDR3nt: TGTGCCAGCAGCTTCACACTAGGCGGGCCCCGATACGAGCAGTACTTC

j_gene: TRBJ1-3
v_gene: TRBV19
d_gene: -
CDR3aa: CASSLTGAQLGNTIYF
CDR3nt: TGTGCCAGTAGTTTGACAGGAGCCCAGCTCGGAAACACCATATATTTT

j_gene: TRBJ2-5
v_gene: TRBV6-1
d_gene: TRBD1
CDR3aa: CASSEIGGVGGETQYF
CDR3nt: TGTGCCAGCAGTGAAATAGGGGGCGTCGGTGGAGAGACCCAGTACTTC

j_gene: TRBJ1-1
v_gene: TRBV4-3
d_gene: -
CDR3aa: CASSLIKGTEAFF
CDR3nt: TGCGCCAGCAGCCTAATAAAGGGGACTGAAGCTTTCTTT

j_gene: TRBJ1-2
v_gene: TRBV4-2
d_gene: TRBD1
CDR3aa: CASSNLQGAMDYGYTF
CDR3nt: TGTGCCAGCAGCAACCTACAGGGGGCGATGGACTATGGCTACACCTTC

j_gene: TRBJ1-3
v_gene: TRBV2
d_gene: -
CDR3aa: CASWSEGPGNTIYF
CDR3nt: TGTGCCAGCTGGTCGGAGGGCCCTGGAAACACCATATATTTT

j_gene: TRBJ1-1
v_gene: TRBV10-3
d_gene: TRBD1
CDR3aa: CAISRTGGESTEAFF
CDR3nt: TGTGCCATCAGTCGGACAGGGGGGGAGAGCACTGAAGCTTTCTTT

j_gene: TRBJ2-2
v_gene: TRBV9
d_gene: -
CDR3aa: CASSVVRGAGELFF
CDR3nt: TGTGCCAGCAGCGTAGTCAGAGGTGCCGGGGAGCTGTTTTTT

j_gene: TRBJ2-1
v_gene: TRBV11-3
d_gene: TRBD1
CDR3aa: CASSLGGQGAYEQFF
CDR3nt: TGTGCCAGCAGCTTAGGGGGACAGGGGGCATATGAGCAGTTCTTC

j_gene: TRBJ2-3
v_gene: TRBV11-2
d_gene: TRBD2
CDR3aa: CASSSFYSASGGTDTQYF
CDR3nt: TGTGCCAGCAGCTCCTTTTATTCGGCTAGCGGTGGCACAGATACGCAGTATTTT

j_gene: TRBJ2-1
v_gene: TRBV6-1
d_gene: TRBD1
CDR3aa: CASSVTGQYNEQFF
CDR3nt: TGTGCCAGCTCCGTAACGGGACAGTACAATGAGCAGTTCTTC

j_gene: TRBJ2-7
v_gene: TRBV27
d_gene: -
CDR3aa: CASSLKGGYEQYF
CDR3nt: TGTGCCAGCAGTTTAAAGGGCGGGTACGAGCAGTACTTC